The next 32 T cell receptor beta chains were all read from a single sample in a study of CD8 T cells in Susac syndrome. With random hexamers, about 0.45 to 1 ug RNA was reverse transcribed. TCRdb fed the immunoSEQ multiplex PCR reads into MiXCR, producing one record per CDR3 protein. The sample consists of around 180,000 distinct CDR3 sequences, 80% to 95% of them appearing once. The source material was CD4+ T cells from PBMCs. These TCRs come from a human donor with multiple sclerosis.

The genes are TRBV5-1 and TRBJ2-1; 7 bases agree with TRBD2. With V trimmed by 2 bases and J by 6 bases, 11 bases remained unmatched. Germline V gene sequence: CDR1 SGHRS, CDR2 YFSETQ. The CDR3 has 16 residues. The CDR3 spells CASSFSLGGGFNEQFF. The CDR3, as DNA: TGCGCCAGCAGCTTTTCCCTGGGGGGGGGTTTCAATGAGCAGTTCTTC. The entire variable domain, with the rest obtained from reference TRBV5-1 and TRBJ2-1, is as follows: KAGVTQTPRYLIKTRGQQVTLSCSPISGHRSVSWYQQTPGQGLQFLFEYFSETQRNKGNFPGRFSGRQFSNSRSEMNVSTLELGDSALYLCASSFSLGGGFNEQFFGPGTRLTVL.

The chain has TRBV9 and TRBJ2-1; 10 positions match TRBD2. Losses at the gene ends were 1 base for V and 5 bases for J; bases not matched to a gene: 6. The length of the CDR3 is 16 residues. Germline lookup yields CDR1 SGDLS and CDR2 YYNGEE. CDR3 region: CASSVSLGLANNEQFF. In DNA, the CDR3 is TGTGCCAGCAGCGTAAGCCTGGGACTAGCGAACAATGAGCAGTTCTTC. Using reference TRBV9 and TRBJ2-1 for the parts outside the CDR3, the full variable domain is DSGVTQTPKHLITATGQRVTLRCSPRSGDLSVYWYQQSLDQGLQFLIQYYNGEERAKGNILERFSAQQFPDLHSELNLSSLELGDSALYFCASSVSLGLANNEQFFGPGTRLTVL.

The genes are TRBV20-1 and TRBJ1-2; weak D call: TRBD1 (5 bases). The germline gives CDR1 DFQATT, CDR2 SNEGSKA (reference sequence). The ends were cut back, 4 bases at V and 6 bases at J, with 12 bases in the middle. The CDR3 sequence is 12 residues long. CDR3 protein: CSAKGFGDGYTF. Written as DNA, the CDR3 is TGCAGTGCTAAGGGGTTTGGGGATGGCTACACCTTC.

In this sample, this clonotype turned up once. The chain joins TRBV4-2 to TRBJ1-5, with a possible D match to TRBD1 (5 bases). From germline, CDR1 is LGHNA and CDR2 YNFKEQ. The CDR3 contains 15 residues. The V end was cut by 1 base, the J end by 7 bases, with 14 bases between. CDR3 loop: CASSQGRGVQQPQHF. DNA for the CDR3: TGTGCCAGCAGCCAAGGCCGGGGGGTACAACAGCCCCAGCATTTT.

The J gene is TRBJ2-5, the V gene TRBV7-2, with no clear D. Trimming took off 6 bases at V and 2 bases at J, with 10 bases between the two ends. Germline CDR1 reads SGHTA; CDR2 reads FQGNSA. The CDR3 runs 13 residues. The CDR3 reads CASRFDWQETQYF. Written as DNA, the CDR3 is TGTGCCAGCAGGTTCGACTGGCAAGAGACCCAGTACTTC.

V and J are TRBV5-6 and TRBJ1-6; 8 bases map to TRBD1. Trimming at V came to 4 bases and at J to 13 bases, leaving 10 bases not matched to a gene. There are 14 residues in the CDR3. Germline values: CDR1 SGHDT, CDR2 YYEEEE. The CDR3 DNA reads TGTGCCAGCAGCAACGACAGGGGCAAGGGGCCCCTCCACTTT. It encodes CASSNDRGKGPLHF.

This chain uses TRBV18 with TRBJ1-3; 7 nucleotides agree with TRBD1. V shed 2 bases, J shed 3 bases, and the junction held 1 base outside the gene matches. The CDR3 has 14 amino acids. Germline CDR1 is KGHSH and CDR2 is LQKENI. CDR3 amino acids: CASSPGTDGNTIYF. CDR3 nucleotides: TGTGCCAGCTCACCAGGGACAGATGGAAACACCATATATTTT.

This chain links TRBV20-1 with TRBJ2-7; D remains unclear. Trimming left V 0 bases short and J 0 bases short, with 12 bases between. Germline CDR1 reads DFQATT; CDR2 reads SNEGSKA (reference sequence). The length of the CDR3 is 15 residues. The CDR3: CSARDPIASSYEQYF. The DNA of the CDR3 is TGCAGTGCTAGAGACCCGATCGCTAGCTCCTACGAGCAGTACTTC.

A single count supports this clonotype. The chain has TRBV4-3 and TRBJ2-3; 7 bases fit TRBD2. Unmatched junction bases numbered 12, after V lost 0 bases and J lost 9 bases. Germline CDR1 reads LGHNA; CDR2 reads YSLEER. The CDR3 runs to 16 residues. The CDR3 coding sequence is TGCGCCAGCAGCCAAGAGAAGTCAGCGGGATCAGCCACGCAGTATTTT. Translated: CASSQEKSAGSATQYF.

Here the CDR3 reads CASSEQGVVAEAFF. The DNA of the CDR3 is TGTGCCAGTAGTGAACAGGGAGTTGTCGCTGAAGCTTTCTTT. The V and J genes are TRBV19 and TRBJ1-1, with TRBD1 as a possible D gene (6 bases). Trimming cost V 5 bases and J 6 bases, with 16 bases left between them. The CDR3 consists of 14 residues. In germline, CDR1 is LNHDA, CDR2 SQIVND (reference sequence).

V is TRBV11-2 and J is TRBJ2-3; possible D gene TRBD1, 5 bases. There are 16 residues in the CDR3. Germline CDR1 and CDR2: SGHAT and FQNNGV. The V and J ends lost 4 bases and 2 bases respectively, with 16 bases between them. CDR3 in DNA: TGTGCCAGCAGCTCTCCTTTTAGGGGCTACACAGATACGCAGTATTTT. Its protein is CASSSPFRGYTDTQYF.

The rearrangement uses TRBV6-6 and TRBJ1-2; D is unresolved. The germline V gene has CDR1 MNHNY and CDR2 SVGAGI (reference sequence). Trimming stripped 5 bases from V and 3 bases from J, with 7 bases between. This CDR3 has 12 amino acids. The CDR3 nucleotides are TGTGCCAGCAGTAACGACGACTATGGCTACACCTTC. It is translated as CASSNDDYGYTF.

The gene calls are TRBV7-2 and TRBJ2-5, with D hard to call. Per germline, CDR1 SGHTA and CDR2 FQGNSA. V was pared by 1 base and J by 4 bases, with 7 bases between. The CDR3 has 13 amino acids. CDR3 protein: CASSLVVRETQYF. The DNA of the CDR3 is TGTGCCAGCAGCTTAGTAGTCCGAGAGACCCAGTACTTC.

This clonotype was seen only once. CDR3 nucleotides: TGTGCCAGCTCACCAGGGACCGGCTCACCCCTCCACTTT. Translated: CASSPGTGSPLHF. The chain links TRBV18 to TRBJ1-6, with D tentatively TRBD1 (5 bases). This CDR3 region has 13 residues. V lost 2 bases to trimming and J lost 10 bases, with 9 bases between them. Per germline, CDR1 KGHSH and CDR2 LQKENI.

CDR3 region: CASSQLGGASFYEQYF. CDR3 bases: TGTGCCAGCAGCCAGTTAGGAGGGGCGTCTTTCTACGAGCAGTACTTC. This chain joins TRBV28 and TRBJ2-7, with a possible D match to TRBD2 (6 bases). CDR1 is MDHEN, CDR2 SYDVKM, per germline. The CDR3 extends over 16 amino acids. V lost 6 bases and J 3 bases, leaving 21 bases between the germline ends.

The V call is TRBV30, the J call TRBJ1-2; TRBD1 matches at 7 bases. This CDR3 contains 13 residues. CDR1 is GTSNPN and CDR2 is SVGIG in the germline V gene (reference sequence). The V segment lost 0 bases and the J segment 7 bases; nucleotides outside the gene matches: 5. The CDR3 DNA follows: TGTGCCTGGAGTGTAAACAGGGGCTTTGGCTACACCTTC. Translating it yields CAWSVNRGFGYTF.

V and J are TRBV9 and TRBJ2-7; TRBD2 is a possible D gene (6 bases). Looked up from germline, CDR1 is SGDLS and CDR2 is YYNGEE. The CDR3 length is 16 residues. V lost 4 bases and J lost 0, with 17 bases in between. CDR3 protein: CASSPRVTGVSYEQYF. CDR3 in DNA: TGTGCCAGCAGCCCCCGGGTAACGGGGGTCTCCTACGAGCAGTACTTC.

The CDR3 DNA reads as TGTGCCAGCAGTAACAGGGGAATTGAGCAGTTCTTC. Translation gives CASSNRGIEQFF. V and J are TRBV6-5 and TRBJ2-1; 7 nucleotides line up with TRBD1. The V gene's germline CDR1 is MNHEY and CDR2 SVGAGI. J lost 9 bases, V lost 5 bases, and 4 bases had no gene match. The CDR3 runs 12 residues.

This sequence joins TRBV29-1 and TRBJ2-5, with D perhaps assigned TRBD1 or TRBD2 (5 bases each). Germline CDR1 SQVTM, CDR2 ANQGSEA. This CDR3 comprises 12 residues. V was cut by 1 base and J by 5 bases, with 8 bases left in between. CDR3 sequence reads: CSVEGGWETQYF. CDR3 nucleotides: TGCAGCGTTGAAGGGGGGTGGGAGACCCAGTACTTC.

J is TRBJ2-5 and V is TRBV30; weak D call: TRBD1 (6 bases). The CDR3 sequence is 14 residues long. From germline, CDR1 is GTSNPN and CDR2 SVGIG (reference sequence). Trimming took off 1 base at V and 2 bases at J, with 11 bases between the two ends. The CDR3 is CAWSGPGQQETQYF. For the CDR3, the DNA is TGTGCCTGGAGTGGCCCGGGACAACAAGAGACCCAGTACTTC.

J is TRBJ2-3 and V is TRBV27; the D gene is possibly TRBD1 (6 bases). Germline-derived CDR1 and CDR2 are MNHEY and SMNVEV (reference sequence). This CDR3 is built from 15 residues. Trimming shortened V by 5 bases and J by 7 bases, and 19 bases separated the two germline ends. The CDR3 loop is CASSGQTWTAHTQYF. For the CDR3, the DNA is TGTGCCAGCAGTGGACAGACATGGACTGCTCATACGCAGTATTTT.

Concerning this clonotype itself: The junction departs from germline at one end; a sequencing error may be responsible. CDR3 amino acids: CASREGTAMNTEAFF. The CDR3 DNA follows: TGTGCCAGCAGGGAAGGGACAGCTATGAACACTGAAGCTTTCTTT. The chain links TRBV2 to TRBJ1-1; TRBD1 matches 7 bases. CDR1 is SNHLY and CDR2 is FYNNEI in the germline V gene. The CDR3 covers 15 residues.

The genes are TRBV12-3 or TRBV12-4 and TRBJ1-2; possibly TRBD1 for D (5 bases). The CDR3 extends over 14 amino acids. Between the trimmed V and J ends, which lost 3 bases and 7 bases, there was a span of 15 bases. In DNA, the CDR3 is TGTGCCAGCAGTTTTAGCTCGGGGGGAGGTGGCTACACCTTC. It encodes CASSFSSGGGGYTF.

The V and J genes are TRBV5-1 and TRBJ2-5; 10 nucleotides agree with TRBD1. With V trimmed by 4 bases and J by 5 bases, 8 bases remained unmatched. This CDR3 spans 15 amino acids. Germline-derived CDR1 and CDR2 are SGHRS and YFSETQ. The CDR3 here is CASSDRQGARETQYF. CDR3 in DNA: TGCGCCAGCAGCGACCGACAGGGGGCGCGGGAGACCCAGTACTTC.

For the CDR3, the DNA is TGTGCCAGCAGTGAACAAAAGAACAATCAGCCCCAGCATTTT. It is translated as CASSEQKNNQPQHF. V is TRBV2 and J is TRBJ1-5, with D hard to call. Germline values: CDR1 SNHLY, CDR2 FYNNEI. V was trimmed by 2 bases and J by 3 bases, leaving 8 bases between them. The CDR3 contains 14 residues.

This chain links TRBV18 with TRBJ2-2; 7 bases are shared with TRBD1. CDR3 length equals 15 residues. Germline CDR1 KGHSH, CDR2 LQKENI. The junction had 3 bases not matched to a gene; V was cut back by 1 base and J by 4 bases. This CDR3 is CASSPLAGGTGELFF. The CDR3 nucleotides are TGTGCCAGCTCACCACTTGCAGGGGGCACCGGGGAGCTGTTTTTT.

V gene TRBV7-3 combines with J gene TRBJ2-3; D ambiguous. V was clipped by 4 bases and J by 2 bases, with 7 bases between them. The CDR3 totals 13 residues. Germline loops: CDR1 SGHTA, CDR2 FQGTGA. In nucleotides, the CDR3 is TGTGCCAGCAGCTCCCATTACACAGATACGCAGTATTTT. Its protein is CASSSHYTDTQYF. The variable domain in full, completed from reference TRBV7-3 and TRBJ2-3, reads GAGVSQTPSNKVTEKGKYVELRCDPISGHTALYWYRQSLGQGPEFLIYFQGTGAADDSGLPNDRFFAVRPEGSVSTLKIQRTERGDSAVYLCASSSHYTDTQYFGPGTRLTVL.

The chain recombines TRBV28 with TRBJ1-1; a weak D match, TRBD1 (5 bases). The V end was cut by 4 bases, the J end by 0 bases, with 12 bases between. Germline V gene lookup returns CDR1 MDHEN and CDR2 SYDVKM. The CDR3 is 15 residues long. The CDR3 region is CASSSDGGLNTEAFF. CDR3 bases: TGTGCCAGCAGTTCTGATGGGGGGTTGAACACTGAAGCTTTCTTT.

This chain uses TRBV15 with TRBJ2-1; TRBD2 might be the D (5 bases). The ends were cut back, 0 bases at V and 8 bases at J, with 17 bases in the middle. Germline V CDR1 and CDR2: LNHNV, YYDKDF (reference sequence). The CDR3 consists of 16 residues. The CDR3 DNA reads as TGTGCCACCAGCAGAGATGGCATTCGGGGAGTGGATGAGCAGTTCTTC. Protein sequence: CATSRDGIRGVDEQFF.

The chain links TRBV5-4 to TRBJ2-6; D gene ambiguous. CDR3 length equals 15 residues. V was clipped by 4 bases and J by 4 bases, with 12 bases between them. Looked up from germline, CDR1 is SGHNT and CDR2 is YYREEE (reference sequence). The CDR3 here is CASSPILSGANVLTF. The CDR3 region has the DNA TGTGCCAGCAGCCCAATTCTCTCCGGGGCCAACGTCCTGACTTTC.

The genes are TRBV20-1 and TRBJ1-4; D is perhaps TRBD1 (5 bases). Trimming removed 5 bases at V and 4 bases at J, with 11 bases between. Germline assignment: CDR1 DFQATT and CDR2 SNEGSKA (reference sequence). CDR3 length: 13 residues. CDR3 residues: CSADDRSNEKLFF. In nucleotides, the CDR3 is TGCAGTGCTGACGACAGAAGTAATGAAAAACTGTTTTTT.

The CDR3 here is CASSIGRGGEQFF. As DNA, the CDR3 is TGTGCCAGTAGTATTGGCAGGGGCGGTGAGCAGTTCTTC. This chain connects TRBV19 to TRBJ2-1, with a possible D match to TRBD1 (6 bases). The CDR3 sequence is 13 residues long. V was cut by 3 bases and J by 9 bases, with 12 bases left in between. Germline CDR1 and CDR2: LNHDA and SQIVND (reference sequence).